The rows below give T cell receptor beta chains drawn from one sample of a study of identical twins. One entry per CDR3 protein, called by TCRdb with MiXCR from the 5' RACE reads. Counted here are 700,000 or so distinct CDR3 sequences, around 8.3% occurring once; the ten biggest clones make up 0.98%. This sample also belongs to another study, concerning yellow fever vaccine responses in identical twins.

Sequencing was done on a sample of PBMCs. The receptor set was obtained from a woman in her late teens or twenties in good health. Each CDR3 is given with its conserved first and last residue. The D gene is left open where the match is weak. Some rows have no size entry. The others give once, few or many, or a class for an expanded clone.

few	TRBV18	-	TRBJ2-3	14	TGTGCCAGCTCACTTTCGACGGGTCAGGATACGCAGTATTTT	CASSLSTGQDTQYF
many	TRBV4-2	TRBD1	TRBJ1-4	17	TGTGCCAGCAGCCAAGATCGGGCCGGCAGGGGGGCGGAAAAACTGTTTTTT	CASSQDRAGRGAEKLFF
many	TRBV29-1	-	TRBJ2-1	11	TGCAGCGGGGCTAGCTACAATGAGCAGTTCTTC	CSGASYNEQFF
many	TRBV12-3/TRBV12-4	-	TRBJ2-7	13	TGTGCCAGCAGTTTAAGACTGAGGGACGAGCAGTACTTC	CASSLRLRDEQYF
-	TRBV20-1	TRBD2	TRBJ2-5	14	TGCAGTGCTAGATCGGTAGCGGGGAAAGAGACCCAGTACTTC	CSARSVAGKETQYF
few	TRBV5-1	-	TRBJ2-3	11	TGCGCCAGCAGCTACACCCATGTGCAGTATTTT	CASSYTHVQYF
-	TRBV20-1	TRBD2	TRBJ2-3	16	TGCAGTGCTTCTCGCCTACTAGCGGGGGGCACAGATACGCAGTATTTT	CSASRLLAGGTDTQYF
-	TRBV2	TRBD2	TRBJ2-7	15	TGTGCCAGCAGTGAGCCGGGACTAGCAAACTACGAGCAGTACTTC	CASSEPGLANYEQYF
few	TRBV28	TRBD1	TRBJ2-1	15	TGTGCCAGCACCCCAAGGGACAGTATATACAATGAGCAGTTCTTC	CASTPRDSIYNEQFF
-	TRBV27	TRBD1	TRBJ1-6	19	TGTGCCAGCAGTTTACGGGTAGACAGGGGGCGAGTTTATAATTCACCCCTCCACTTT	CASSLRVDRGRVYNSPLHF
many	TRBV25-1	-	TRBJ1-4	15	TGTGCCAGCAGTGAAGCAGGGAGTTATGACGAAAAACTGTTTTTT	CASSEAGSYDEKLFF
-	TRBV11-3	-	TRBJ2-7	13	TGTGCCAGCAGCCCAGGTTCTCACTACGAGCAGTACTTC	CASSPGSHYEQYF
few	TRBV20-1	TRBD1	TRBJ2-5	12	TGCAGTGCTTGGGACAGGCAAGAGACCCAGTACTTC	CSAWDRQETQYF
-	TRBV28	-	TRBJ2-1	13	TGTGCCAGCAGTATAACAGGCCCGGGGGAGCAGTTCTTC	CASSITGPGEQFF
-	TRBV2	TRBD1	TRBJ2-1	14	TGTGCCAGCAGTGAACAGGGGGCAGGTAATGAGCAGTTCTTC	CASSEQGAGNEQFF
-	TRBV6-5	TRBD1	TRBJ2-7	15	TGTGCCAGCAGTTACGGACAGGGCCCGTATTCCGAGCAGTACTTC	CASSYGQGPYSEQYF
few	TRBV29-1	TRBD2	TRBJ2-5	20	TGCAGCACCTCCCTACCGGGCCAAGGGGACATAGCGGGAAGGGGAGAGACCCAGTACTTC	CSTSLPGQGDIAGRGETQYF
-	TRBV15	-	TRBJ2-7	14	TGTGCCACCAGCAGAGACCAGGGTACCTACGAGCAGTACTTC	CATSRDQGTYEQYF
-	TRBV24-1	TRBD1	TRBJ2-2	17	TGTGCCACCAGTGGCCCGACAGGGAGAGGTAACACCGGGGAGCTGTTTTTT	CATSGPTGRGNTGELFF
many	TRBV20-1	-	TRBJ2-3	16	TGCAGTGCTGCCAATCCGGGCAGGGGGGTTGCAGATACGCAGTATTTT	CSAANPGRGVADTQYF
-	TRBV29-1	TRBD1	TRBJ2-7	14	TGCAGCGCCCGCCCGGGACAGGCCCAATACGAGCAGTACTTC	CSARPGQAQYEQYF
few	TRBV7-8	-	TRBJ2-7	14	TGTGCCAGCAGCTTACTTGGCAGGGGGGACGAGCAGTACTTC	CASSLLGRGDEQYF
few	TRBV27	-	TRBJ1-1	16	TGTGCCAGCAGTTTATCCCAGACCAGGGGACGCACTGAAGCTTTCTTT	CASSLSQTRGRTEAFF
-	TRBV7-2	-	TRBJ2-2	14	TGTGCCAGCAGCTTAATGCGGCCCCCCGGGGAGCTGTTTTTT	CASSLMRPPGELFF
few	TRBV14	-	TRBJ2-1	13	TGTGCCAGCAGCCAAGGAACTCGAACTGAGCAGTTCTTC	CASSQGTRTEQFF
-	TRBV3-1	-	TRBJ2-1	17	TGTGCCAGCAGCCAAGACCGACTAGTAAGCTCCTACAATGAGCAGTTCTTC	CASSQDRLVSSYNEQFF
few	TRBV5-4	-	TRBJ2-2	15	TGTGCCAGCAGCTTTGTCCCCTGGGGCACCGGGGAGCTGTTTTTT	CASSFVPWGTGELFF
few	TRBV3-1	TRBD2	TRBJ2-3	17	TGTGCCAGCAGCCAAGGCAGGGCTAGCGGGGCCACAGATACGCAGTATTTT	CASSQGRASGATDTQYF
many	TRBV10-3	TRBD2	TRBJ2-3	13	TGTGCCATTGGCGGGAGTGGAACAGATACGCAGTATTTT	CAIGGSGTDTQYF
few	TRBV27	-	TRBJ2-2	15	TGTGCCAGCAGCCTACAATTTACAAACACCGGGGAGCTGTTTTTT	CASSLQFTNTGELFF
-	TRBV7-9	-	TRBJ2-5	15	TGTGCCAGCAGCTTACTAAAGGGAGTGGAGGAGACCCAGTACTTC	CASSLLKGVEETQYF
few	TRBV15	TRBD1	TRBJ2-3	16	TGTGCCACCAGCAGAGCGGGACAGGGTTTCACAGATACGCAGTATTTT	CATSRAGQGFTDTQYF
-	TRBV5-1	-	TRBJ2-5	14	TGCGCCAGCAGCTTGGAACAGGGCGGAGAGACCCAGTACTTC	CASSLEQGGETQYF
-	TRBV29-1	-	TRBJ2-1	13	TGCAGCGTTGCTCCGGACACTTACAATGAGCAGTTCTTC	CSVAPDTYNEQFF
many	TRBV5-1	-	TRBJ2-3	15	TGCGCCAGCAGCTTTGGGTCCTCCAGCACAGATACGCAGTATTTT	CASSFGSSSTDTQYF
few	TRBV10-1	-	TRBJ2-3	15	TGCGCCAGCAGTTCAGCCCCACCTTTGGAGGATACGCAGTATTTT	CASSSAPPLEDTQYF
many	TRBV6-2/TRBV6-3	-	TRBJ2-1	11	TGTGCCAGCAGTCCCGCGTGGGAGCAGTTCTTC	CASSPAWEQFF
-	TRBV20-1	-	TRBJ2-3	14	TGCAGTGCTAGAGTACGTTTCGGCACAGATACGCAGTATTTT	CSARVRFGTDTQYF
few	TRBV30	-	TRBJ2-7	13	TGTGCCTGGAGTAGGGGGACCTCCTACGAGCAGTACTTC	CAWSRGTSYEQYF
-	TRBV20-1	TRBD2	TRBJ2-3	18	TGCAGTGCTATCCCAACTCCGGCGACGGGAGGGCTCACAGATACGCAGTATTTT	CSAIPTPATGGLTDTQYF
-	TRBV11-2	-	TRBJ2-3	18	TGTGCCAGCAGCTTAGTTGGGTTTGGTAGCGGCAACACAGATACGCAGTATTTT	CASSLVGFGSGNTDTQYF
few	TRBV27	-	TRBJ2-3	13	TGTGCCAGCAGTCCCCTGGTGGTGGTGTTCCAGTATTTT	CASSPLVVVFQYF